This TCR beta chain was identified in a study of chemoradiotherapy in HPV16-positive cancers. General study results and limits: The functional HPV-specific definition rests on just a couple of HPV16-positive patients.

The CDR3 sequence is 15 residues long. CDR1 is SGHNT, CDR2 YENEEA, per germline. Trimming removed 5 bases from V and 7 bases from J; junction bases left unmatched: 11. The repertoire was sequenced with immunoSEQ multiplex PCR; TCRdb's copy has only in-frame clones and lacks some. The sample gives about 2,000 clones, roughly 84% of which show up once; over 2.5% is in the top ten. This clone was seen just once. What it binds is not known. This receptor was identified in a human donor with HPV-associated anogenital cancer. The sample consisted of tumor tissue, taken from a patient who underwent chemoradiotherapy. This chain links TRBV11-3 with TRBJ2-1; 7 nucleotides match TRBD2. The CDR3 reads CASSIRPGGWNEQFF. The DNA of the CDR3 is TGTGCCAGCAGCATACGACCGGGAGGCTGGAATGAGCAGTTCTTC.